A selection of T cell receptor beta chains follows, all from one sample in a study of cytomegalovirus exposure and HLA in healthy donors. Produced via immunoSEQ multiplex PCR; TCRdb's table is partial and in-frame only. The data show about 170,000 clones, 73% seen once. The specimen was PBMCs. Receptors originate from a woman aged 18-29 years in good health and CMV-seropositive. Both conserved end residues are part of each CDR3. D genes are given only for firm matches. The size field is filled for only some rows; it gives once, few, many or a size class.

CDR3 protein: CASSSSPSYEQYF
CDR3 DNA: TGTGCCAGCAGTTCGTCTCCCTCCTACGAGCAGTACTTC
V gene: TRBV6-5
D gene: -
J gene: TRBJ2-7
clone size: -

CDR3 protein: CASSWGGSNTEAFF
CDR3 DNA: TGCGCCAGCAGCTGGGGGGGGTCCAACACTGAAGCTTTCTTT
V gene: TRBV5-1
D gene: -
J gene: TRBJ1-1
clone size: -

CDR3 protein: CASSYGNLPETQYF
CDR3 DNA: TGCGCCAGCAGCTACGGGAATCTCCCGGAGACCCAGTACTTC
V gene: TRBV5-1
D gene: -
J gene: TRBJ2-5
clone size: -

CDR3 protein: CASAYTVNTEAFF
CDR3 DNA: TGCGCCAGCGCCTATACAGTGAACACTGAAGCTTTCTTT
V gene: TRBV5-1
D gene: -
J gene: TRBJ1-1
clone size: -

CDR3 protein: CASTRGAGYTF
CDR3 DNA: TGTGCCAGCACCCGGGGGGCGGGCTACACCTTC
V gene: TRBV5-4
D gene: -
J gene: TRBJ1-2
clone size: few

CDR3 protein: CASSLVRTSGEQETQYF
CDR3 DNA: TGTGCCAGCAGCTTAGTTCGGACTAGCGGGGAACAAGAGACCCAGTACTTC
V gene: TRBV11-2
D gene: TRBD2
J gene: TRBJ2-5
clone size: -

CDR3 protein: CASSFLSGVLAYEQYF
CDR3 DNA: TGTGCCAGCAGCTTCTTATCAGGGGTGCTCGCCTACGAGCAGTACTTC
V gene: TRBV5-6
D gene: -
J gene: TRBJ2-7
clone size: -

CDR3 protein: CAWSTLAPDNEQFF
CDR3 DNA: TGTGCCTGGAGTACCTTAGCGCCAGACAATGAGCAGTTCTTC
V gene: TRBV30
D gene: -
J gene: TRBJ2-1
clone size: few

CDR3 protein: CASSLVTGGSGQFF
CDR3 DNA: TGTGCCAGCAGCTTAGTGACTGGGGGGTCAGGGCAGTTCTTC
V gene: TRBV7-9
D gene: -
J gene: TRBJ2-1
clone size: -

CDR3 protein: CASSGLAGPFQETQYF
CDR3 DNA: TGTGCCAGCAGTGGCCTAGCGGGGCCCTTCCAAGAGACCCAGTACTTC
V gene: TRBV2
D gene: TRBD2
J gene: TRBJ2-5
clone size: -

CDR3 protein: CASIPGLAANEQFF
CDR3 DNA: TGTGCCAGCATTCCAGGACTAGCGGCCAATGAGCAGTTCTTC
V gene: TRBV9
D gene: TRBD2
J gene: TRBJ2-1
clone size: -

CDR3 protein: CSASLQGEQFF
CDR3 DNA: TGCAGTGCTAGCTTACAGGGTGAGCAGTTCTTC
V gene: TRBV20-1
D gene: -
J gene: TRBJ2-1
clone size: once

CDR3 protein: CASSPGINAGNTIYF
CDR3 DNA: TGTGCCAGCAGCCCCGGGATCAACGCTGGAAACACCATATATTTT
V gene: TRBV5-5
D gene: -
J gene: TRBJ1-3
clone size: -

CDR3 protein: CASGRGRQGRTEAFF
CDR3 DNA: TGTGCCAGCGGTCGGGGTCGACAGGGAAGAACTGAAGCTTTCTTT
V gene: TRBV6-1
D gene: TRBD1
J gene: TRBJ1-1
clone size: -

CDR3 protein: CASLPGTEAFF
CDR3 DNA: TGTGCCAGTCTTCCGGGCACTGAAGCTTTCTTT
V gene: TRBV6-1
D gene: -
J gene: TRBJ1-1
clone size: -

CDR3 protein: CASSTIGGDSNTEAFF
CDR3 DNA: TGTGCCAGTAGTACCATTGGCGGGGACAGTAACACTGAAGCTTTCTTT
V gene: TRBV19
D gene: TRBD1
J gene: TRBJ1-1
clone size: -

CDR3 protein: CASSQGRGSTDTQYF
CDR3 DNA: TGCGCCAGCAGCCAAGGAAGGGGTAGCACAGATACGCAGTATTTT
V gene: TRBV4-3
D gene: -
J gene: TRBJ2-3
clone size: -

CDR3 protein: CASRRGKGKDTQYF
CDR3 DNA: TGTGCCAGCAGACGGGGAAAGGGTAAAGATACGCAGTATTTT
V gene: TRBV6-5
D gene: -
J gene: TRBJ2-3
clone size: -

CDR3 protein: CASSSTPGTGYYGYTF
CDR3 DNA: TGTGCCAGCAGCTCTACCCCCGGGACAGGGTACTATGGCTACACCTTC
V gene: TRBV9
D gene: TRBD1
J gene: TRBJ1-2
clone size: -

CDR3 protein: CASSLPRRFGETQYF
CDR3 DNA: TGTGCCAGCAGCTTACCACGGAGGTTCGGGGAGACCCAGTACTTC
V gene: TRBV7-9
D gene: -
J gene: TRBJ2-5
clone size: -

CDR3 protein: CASSGTGKQPQHF
CDR3 DNA: TGTGCCAGCAGCGGCACAGGGAAACAGCCCCAGCATTTT
V gene: TRBV5-8
D gene: -
J gene: TRBJ1-5
clone size: -

CDR3 protein: CASSPRVAGFGGELFF
CDR3 DNA: TGTGCCAGCAGCCCCCGGGTAGCGGGGTTTGGCGGGGAGCTGTTTTTT
V gene: TRBV9
D gene: TRBD2
J gene: TRBJ2-2
clone size: -

CDR3 protein: CSSSSDSPSNQPQHF
CDR3 DNA: TGTTCCAGCAGCTCGGACAGCCCAAGCAATCAGCCCCAGCATTTT
V gene: TRBV7-9
D gene: -
J gene: TRBJ1-5
clone size: -

CDR3 protein: CASSEYNQETQYF
CDR3 DNA: TGCGCCAGCAGTGAATACAACCAAGAGACCCAGTACTTC
V gene: TRBV10-2
D gene: -
J gene: TRBJ2-5
clone size: -

CDR3 protein: CASSPGTIYTGNTIYF
CDR3 DNA: TGTGCCAGCAGCCCCGGGACAATCTACACTGGAAACACCATATATTTT
V gene: TRBV14
D gene: -
J gene: TRBJ1-3
clone size: -

CDR3 protein: CAISEARQAPNEKLFF
CDR3 DNA: TGTGCCATCAGTGAGGCCCGACAGGCCCCTAATGAAAAACTGTTTTTT
V gene: TRBV10-3
D gene: -
J gene: TRBJ1-4
clone size: few